One and the same sample provided the 24 T cell receptor beta chains below, sequenced in a study of control samples from healthy donors and cancer patients. Libraries were prepared by immunoSEQ multiplex PCR; TCRdb keeps only in-frame clonotypes and omits some of them. The table records some 150,000 clones, approximately 91% of them present only once. The specimen sequenced was blood. Receptor source: a man under 40 in good health.

The V gene is TRBV24-1, the J gene TRBJ1-5; D remains ambiguous. Trimming stripped 5 bases from V and 16 bases from J, with 17 bases between. The CDR3 covers 12 residues. Germline CDR1 KGHDR, CDR2 SFDVKD. CDR3 sequence reads: CATSGGGLPSHF. CDR3 DNA sequence: TGTGCCACCAGTGGTGGAGGGCTCCCCTCCCATTTT.

The chain couples TRBV5-6 to TRBJ2-5; D assignment may be TRBD1 or TRBD2 (7 bases each). Trimming left V 0 bases short and J 6 bases short, with 12 bases between. This CDR3 is built from 14 residues. CDR1 SGHDT and CDR2 YYEEEE come from the germline V gene. CDR3 DNA sequence: TGTGCCAGCAGCTTGGTCCAGGGGGGGAAGACCCAGTACTTC. Translating gives CASSLVQGGKTQYF.

V and J are TRBV18 and TRBJ2-3, with D hard to call. The CDR3 is 16 amino acids. Germline CDR1 is KGHSH and CDR2 is LQKENI. Deletions cut 2 bases from V and 0 bases from J, with 12 bases between. CDR3: CASSPVRPRSTDTQYF. The CDR3 DNA reads as TGTGCCAGCTCACCAGTTAGGCCGAGGAGCACAGATACGCAGTATTTT. Full variable domain (rest looked up from reference TRBV18 and TRBJ2-3): NAGVMQNPRHLVRRRGQEARLRCSPMKGHSHVYWYRQLPEEGLKFMVYLQKENIIDESGMPKERFSAEFPKEGPSILRIQQVVRGDSAAYFCASSPVRPRSTDTQYFGPGTRLTVL.

V and J are TRBV15 and TRBJ1-6, with TRBD1 identical over 7 bases. J was trimmed by 9 bases and V by 8 bases; bases with no gene match: 4. The CDR3 is made up of 12 amino acids. The germline gives CDR1 LNHNV, CDR2 YYDKDF (reference sequence). This chain's CDR3 is CATRDRGSPLHF. CDR3 nucleotides: TGTGCCACCCGGGACAGAGGTTCACCCCTCCACTTT.

This chain connects TRBV5-7 to TRBJ1-1; a possible D gene is TRBD1 (5 bases). TRBV5-7 is assigned to the ORF class and has an uncertain function. CDR3 size: 15 residues. V was shortened by 5 bases and J by 11 bases, with 25 bases between the two germline ends. CDR3 amino acids: CASRTTARGVEEAFF. The CDR3 DNA reads TGTGCCAGCAGAACCACGGCCCGAGGGGTTGAGGAGGCTTTCTTT.

The CDR3 nucleotides are TGTGCCAGCAGCCAGGACAAAAGGGGTCGGTCACCCCTCCACTTT. Protein sequence: CASSQDKRGRSPLHF. This chain uses TRBV4-2 with TRBJ1-6; a possible D gene is TRBD1 (5 bases). In germline, CDR1 is LGHNA, CDR2 YNFKEQ. With 3 bases removed from V and 10 bases from J, the gap between germline ends came to 16 bases. CDR3 size: 15 residues.

The rearrangement uses TRBV2 and TRBJ2-1, with 15 bases that match TRBD2. J was trimmed by 8 bases and V by 8 bases; bases with no gene match: 4. The CDR3 extends over 14 amino acids. The germline CDR1 and CDR2 sequences are SNHLY and FYNNEI. CDR3 protein: CASGLAGGVDEQFF. As DNA, the CDR3 is TGTGCCAGCGGACTAGCGGGGGGGGTGGATGAGCAGTTCTTC.

CDR3 nucleotide sequence: TGCGCCAGCAGCTTGAACAGGGATAATTCACCCCTCCACTTT. Protein product: CASSLNRDNSPLHF. This chain uses TRBV5-1 with TRBJ1-6; D is perhaps TRBD1 (6 bases). Germline CDR1 and CDR2: SGHRS and YFSETQ. This CDR3 is built from 14 residues. V lost 1 base and J lost 5, with 7 bases in between.

This chain uses TRBV18 with TRBJ2-5; D is unresolved. The ends were cut back, 3 bases at V and 6 bases at J, with 11 bases in the middle. Germline V gene sequence: CDR1 KGHSH, CDR2 LQKENI. CDR3 size: 13 residues. DNA for the CDR3: TGTGCCAGCTCACCCTTCCAGGAGAAGACCCAGTACTTC. This translates into CASSPFQEKTQYF.

This chain joins TRBV11-2 and TRBJ2-1, with 7 bases fitting TRBD2. Germline values: CDR1 SGHAT, CDR2 FQNNGV. Losses at the gene ends were 5 bases for V and 8 bases for J; bases not matched to a gene: 21. The CDR3 sequence is 18 residues long. CDR3 in amino acids: CASSANGFPAGVVDEQFF. CDR3 DNA sequence: TGTGCCAGCAGCGCGAACGGGTTCCCGGCGGGAGTGGTTGATGAGCAGTTCTTC.

Details on this clone: Other DNA sequences from this sample encode an identical CDR3 as well. The CDR3 nucleotides are TGTGCCAGCTCACCATTTAGAAGCACAGATACGCAGTATTTT. Its translation: CASSPFRSTDTQYF. The rearrangement links TRBV18 to TRBJ2-3, with D uncertain. Trimming removed 2 bases at V and 0 bases at J, with 6 bases between. CDR3 length equals 14 residues. The V gene's germline CDR1 is KGHSH and CDR2 LQKENI.

A single count supports this clone. V usage is TRBV19 and J usage is TRBJ1-2; 10 bases agree with TRBD1. Germline trimming cut 5 bases from V and 2 bases from J; bases unmatched to any gene: 8. Per germline, CDR1 LNHDA and CDR2 SQIVND (reference sequence). The CDR3 consists of 16 residues. This chain's CDR3 is CASSSPGQGLNYGYTF. In DNA, the CDR3 is TGTGCCAGTAGTTCACCGGGACAGGGGTTGAACTATGGCTACACCTTC. Full variable domain (missing parts from reference TRBV19 and TRBJ1-2): DGGITQSPKYLFRKEGQNVTLSCEQNLNHDAMYWYRQDPGQGLRLIYYSQIVNDFQKGDIAEGYSVSREKKESFPLTVTSAQKNPTAFYLCASSSPGQGLNYGYTFGSGTRLTVV.

This chain connects TRBV11-2 to TRBJ2-3; 10 bases are a match to TRBD2. This CDR3 is built from 19 residues. CDR1 and CDR2 (germline): SGHAT, FQNNGV. Germline trimming cut 2 bases from V and 7 bases from J; bases unmatched to any gene: 18. The chain's CDR3 is CASSLTLSGGARVRNTQYF. The CDR3 region has the DNA TGTGCCAGCAGCTTAACCCTAAGCGGGGGGGCCCGAGTACGAAATACGCAGTATTTT.

The chain recombines TRBV9 with TRBJ2-7; D might be TRBD1 (6 bases). The length of the CDR3 is 13 residues. With 4 bases removed from V and 2 bases from J, the gap between germline ends came to 10 bases. Germline CDR1 reads SGDLS; CDR2 reads YYNGEE. CDR3 loop: CASSRDTTYEQYF. The DNA of the CDR3 is TGTGCCAGCAGCCGGGACACAACCTACGAGCAGTACTTC.

The chain recombines TRBV7-3 with TRBJ1-6, with a tentative D call TRBD1 (5 bases). Germline CDR1 SGHTA, CDR2 FQGTGA. The ends were cut back, 4 bases at V and 6 bases at J, with 10 bases in the middle. The CDR3 totals 14 residues. This CDR3 reads CASSWGLANSPLHF. The DNA for the CDR3 is TGTGCCAGCAGCTGGGGACTGGCTAATTCACCCCTCCACTTT.

The chain carries TRBV6-5 and TRBJ2-7, with D maybe TRBD1 (5 bases). The CDR3 sequence is 15 residues long. Germline CDR1 and CDR2: MNHEY and SVGAGI. Trimming shortened V by 2 bases and J by 0 bases, and 11 bases separated the two germline ends. CDR3 nucleotides: TGTGCCAGCAGTTACAGGGGCGTAAGCTCCTACGAGCAGTACTTC. Translating it yields CASSYRGVSSYEQYF.

V usage is TRBV24-1 and J usage is TRBJ2-5; D might be TRBD1 (6 bases). Per germline, CDR1 KGHDR and CDR2 SFDVKD. The CDR3 consists of 14 residues. V was trimmed by 3 bases and J by 2 bases, leaving 9 bases between them. The CDR3 is CATSDPGHQETQYF. For the CDR3, the DNA is TGTGCCACCAGTGATCCGGGACATCAAGAGACCCAGTACTTC.

The chain couples TRBV7-3 to TRBJ2-1; 14 bases agree with TRBD2. The V gene end was trimmed by 5 bases and the J gene end by 8 bases; junction bases not matched to a gene: 5. Germline V gene sequence: CDR1 SGHTA, CDR2 FQGTGA. The CDR3 spans 15 residues. The CDR3 reads CASSEGTSGSDEQFF. CDR3 coding DNA: TGTGCCAGCAGCGAAGGGACTAGCGGGAGTGATGAGCAGTTCTTC.

The chain has TRBV7-3 and TRBJ1-1; D remains ambiguous. The CDR3 covers 13 residues. From germline, CDR1 is SGHTA and CDR2 FQGTGA. The V end was cut by 2 bases, the J end by 1 base, with 5 bases between. CDR3 in DNA: TGTGCCAGCAGCTTATCTGGGAACACTGAAGCTTTCTTT. It is translated as CASSLSGNTEAFF.

V and J are TRBV10-3 and TRBJ2-3, with 8 bases aligning to TRBD1. Germline loops: CDR1 ENHRY, CDR2 SYGVKD. The CDR3 covers 19 residues. With 3 bases clipped from V and 4 bases from J, the junction kept 18 bases outside the gene matches. CDR3: CAISEGRGLPIGASDTQYF. CDR3 in DNA: TGTGCCATCAGTGAAGGCAGGGGGCTCCCTATCGGGGCGTCAGATACGCAGTATTTT.

The chain has TRBV18 and TRBJ2-7; tentatively, D is TRBD1 (6 bases). The CDR3 runs to 14 residues. CDR1 and CDR2 (germline): KGHSH, LQKENI. V was clipped by 3 bases and J by 0 bases, with 9 bases between them. The DNA for the CDR3 is TGTGCCAGCTCACCGGGGGCTAACTCCTACGAGCAGTACTTC. This sequence encodes CASSPGANSYEQYF.

This chain links TRBV27 with TRBJ2-5, with D tentatively TRBD2 (5 bases). The CDR3 consists of 15 residues. The germline V and J ends were trimmed by 7 bases and 2 bases, with 17 bases remaining between them. Germline assignment: CDR1 MNHEY and CDR2 SMNVEV (reference sequence). In nucleotides, the CDR3 is TGTGCCAGCACCTCCCTCGGGAATGGGCAAGAGACCCAGTACTTC. Residues: CASTSLGNGQETQYF.

The chain has TRBV5-4 and TRBJ1-1; 7 bases match TRBD1. CDR1 and CDR2 (germline): SGHNT, YYREEE (reference sequence). The J segment lost 1 base and the V segment lost 7 bases, leaving 7 bases of the junction unmatched. This CDR3 region has 14 residues. The CDR3 here is CASLRGQGNTEAFF. The CDR3 DNA is TGTGCCAGCTTAAGGGGGCAAGGGAACACTGAAGCTTTCTTT.

This clone was counted at least ten times. J is TRBJ1-1 and V is TRBV14, with D unclear. The V gene's germline CDR1 is SGHDN and CDR2 FVKESK. The CDR3 contains 12 residues. The V gene lost 3 bases and the J gene lost 9 bases, with 11 bases spanning the gap. The CDR3 spells CASSHRRQQAFF. In DNA, the CDR3 is TGTGCCAGCAGCCACAGGCGTCAGCAAGCTTTCTTT. The complete variable domain, with remaining parts taken from reference TRBV14 and TRBJ1-1, reads EAGVTQFPSHSVIEKGQTVTLRCDPISGHDNLYWYRRVMGKEIKFLLHFVKESKQDESGMPNNRFLAERTGGTYSTLKVQPAELEDSGVYFCASSHRRQQAFFGQGTRLTVV.